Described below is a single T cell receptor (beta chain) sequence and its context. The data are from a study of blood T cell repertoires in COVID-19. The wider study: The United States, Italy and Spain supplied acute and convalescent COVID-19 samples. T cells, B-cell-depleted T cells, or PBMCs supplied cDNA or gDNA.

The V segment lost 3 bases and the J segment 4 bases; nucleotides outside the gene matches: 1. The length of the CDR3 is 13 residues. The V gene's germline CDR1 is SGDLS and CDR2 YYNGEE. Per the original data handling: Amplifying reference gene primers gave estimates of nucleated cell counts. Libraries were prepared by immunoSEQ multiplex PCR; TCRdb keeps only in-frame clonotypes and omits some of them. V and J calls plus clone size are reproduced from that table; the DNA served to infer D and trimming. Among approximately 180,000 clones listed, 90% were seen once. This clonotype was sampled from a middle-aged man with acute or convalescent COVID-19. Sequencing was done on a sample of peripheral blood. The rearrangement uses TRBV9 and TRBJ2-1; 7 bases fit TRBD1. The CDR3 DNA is TGTGCCAGCAGCGCCAGGGGGTACAATGAGCAGTTCTTC. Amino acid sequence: CASSARGYNEQFF.